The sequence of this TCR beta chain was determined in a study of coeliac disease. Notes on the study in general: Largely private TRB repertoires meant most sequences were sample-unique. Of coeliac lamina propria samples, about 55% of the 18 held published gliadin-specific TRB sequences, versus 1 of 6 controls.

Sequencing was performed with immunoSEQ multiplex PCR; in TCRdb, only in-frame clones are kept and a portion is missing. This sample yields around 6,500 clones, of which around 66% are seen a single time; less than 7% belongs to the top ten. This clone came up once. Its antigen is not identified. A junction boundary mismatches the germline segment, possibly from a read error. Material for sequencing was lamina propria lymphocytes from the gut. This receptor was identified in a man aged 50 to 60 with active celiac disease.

DNA for the CDR3: TGTGCCAGCAGCGCGGGGGGTGAGAAGTTCTTC. Amino acids: CASSAGGEKFF. V usage is TRBV7-9 and J usage is TRBJ2-1, with 8 bases identical to TRBD2. The CDR3 loop spans 11 amino acids. CDR1 is SEHNR, CDR2 FQNEAQ, per germline (reference sequence).